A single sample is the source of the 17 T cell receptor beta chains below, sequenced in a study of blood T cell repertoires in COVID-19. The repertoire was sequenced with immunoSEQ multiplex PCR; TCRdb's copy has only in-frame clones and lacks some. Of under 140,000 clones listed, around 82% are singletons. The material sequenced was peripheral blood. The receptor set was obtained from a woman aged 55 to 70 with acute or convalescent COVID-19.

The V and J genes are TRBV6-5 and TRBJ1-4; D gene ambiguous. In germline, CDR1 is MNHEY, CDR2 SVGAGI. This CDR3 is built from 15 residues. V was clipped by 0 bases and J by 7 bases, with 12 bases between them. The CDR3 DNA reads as TGTGCCAGCAGTTACTCTCCTTCCGGTAGTGAAAAACTGTTTTTT. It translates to CASSYSPSGSEKLFF.

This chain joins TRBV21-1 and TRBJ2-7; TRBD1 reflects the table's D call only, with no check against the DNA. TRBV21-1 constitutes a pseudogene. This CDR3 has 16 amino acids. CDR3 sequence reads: CASSLRRDRDLYEQYF. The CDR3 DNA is TGTGCCAGCAGTTTAAGGAGGGACAGGGATCTCTACGAGCAGTACTTC.

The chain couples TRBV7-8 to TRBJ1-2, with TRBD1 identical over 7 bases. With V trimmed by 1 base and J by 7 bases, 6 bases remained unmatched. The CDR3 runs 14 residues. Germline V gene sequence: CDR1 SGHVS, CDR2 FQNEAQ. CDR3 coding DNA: TGTGCCAGCAGCTTAGGAAGTCCAGGGGGTGGCTACACCTTC. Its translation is CASSLGSPGGGYTF. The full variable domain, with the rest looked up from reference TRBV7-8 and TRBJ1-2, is GAGVSQSPRYKVAKRGQDVALRCDPISGHVSLFWYQQALGQGPEFLTYFQNEAQLDKSGLPSDRFFAERPEGSVSTLKIQRTQQEDSAVYLCASSLGSPGGGYTFGSGTRLTVV.

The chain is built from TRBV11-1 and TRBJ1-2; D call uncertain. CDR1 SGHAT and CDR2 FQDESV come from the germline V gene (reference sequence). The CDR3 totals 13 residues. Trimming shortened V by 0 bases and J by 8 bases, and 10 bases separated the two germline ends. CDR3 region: CASSLAGGAGYTF. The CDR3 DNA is TGTGCCAGCAGCTTAGCTGGCGGCGCGGGCTACACCTTC.

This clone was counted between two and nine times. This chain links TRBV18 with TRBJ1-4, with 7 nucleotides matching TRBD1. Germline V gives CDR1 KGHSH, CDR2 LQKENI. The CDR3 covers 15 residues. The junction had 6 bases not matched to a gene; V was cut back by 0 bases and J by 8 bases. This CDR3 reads CASSPPSGGREKLFF. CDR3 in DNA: TGTGCCAGCTCACCACCGTCAGGGGGTCGGGAAAAACTGTTTTTT.

The DNA of the CDR3 is TGTGCCAGCAGCCAAGCCGGGGGGGCTAATTCACCCCTCCACTTT. Its translation: CASSQAGGANSPLHF. The chain is built from TRBV3-1 (or the pseudogene TRBV3-2) and TRBJ1-6; perhaps TRBD1 as D (6 bases). V lost 1 base to trimming and J lost 6 bases, with 10 bases between them. CDR3 size: 15 residues. Per the germline V gene, CDR1 is LGHDT and CDR2 is YNNKEL (reference sequence).

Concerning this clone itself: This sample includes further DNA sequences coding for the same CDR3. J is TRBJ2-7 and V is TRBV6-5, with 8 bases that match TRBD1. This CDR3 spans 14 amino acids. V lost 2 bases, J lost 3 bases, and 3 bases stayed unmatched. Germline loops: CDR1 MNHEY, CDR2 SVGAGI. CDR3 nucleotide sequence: TGTGCCAGCAGTTACCTAGGACAGGGCTACGAGCAGTACTTC. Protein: CASSYLGQGYEQYF.

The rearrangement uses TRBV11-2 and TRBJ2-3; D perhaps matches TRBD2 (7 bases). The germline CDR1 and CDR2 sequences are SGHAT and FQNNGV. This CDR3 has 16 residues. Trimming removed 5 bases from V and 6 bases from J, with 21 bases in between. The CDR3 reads CASSPLSGGPRDTQYF. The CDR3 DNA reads TGTGCCAGCAGCCCCCTGTCCGGGGGGCCGAGGGATACGCAGTATTTT.

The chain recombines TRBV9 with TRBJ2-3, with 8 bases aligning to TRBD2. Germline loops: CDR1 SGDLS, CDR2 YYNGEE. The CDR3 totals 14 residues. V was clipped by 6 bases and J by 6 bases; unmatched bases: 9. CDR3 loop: CASNPGGVGDTQYF. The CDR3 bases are TGTGCCAGCAACCCGGGGGGGGTAGGTGATACGCAGTATTTT. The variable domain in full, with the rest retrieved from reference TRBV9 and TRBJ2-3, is DSGVTQTPKHLITATGQRVTLRCSPRSGDLSVYWYQQSLDQGLQFLIQYYNGEERAKGNILERFSAQQFPDLHSELNLSSLELGDSALYFCASNPGGVGDTQYFGPGTRLTVL.

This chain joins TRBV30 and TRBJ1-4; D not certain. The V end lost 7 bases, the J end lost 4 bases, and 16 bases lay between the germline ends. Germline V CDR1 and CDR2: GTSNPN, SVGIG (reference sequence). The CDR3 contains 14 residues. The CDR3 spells CASLVGVVNEKLFF. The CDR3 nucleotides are TGTGCCTCCCTTGTCGGAGTTGTTAATGAAAAACTGTTTTTT.

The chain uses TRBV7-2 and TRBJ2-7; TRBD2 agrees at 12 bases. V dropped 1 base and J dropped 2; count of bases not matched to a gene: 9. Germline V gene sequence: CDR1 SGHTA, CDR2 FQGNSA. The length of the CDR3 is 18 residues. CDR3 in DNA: TGTGCCAGCAGCTTAGGCGGACTAGCGGGAATCCTACCCTACGAGCAGTACTTC. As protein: CASSLGGLAGILPYEQYF.

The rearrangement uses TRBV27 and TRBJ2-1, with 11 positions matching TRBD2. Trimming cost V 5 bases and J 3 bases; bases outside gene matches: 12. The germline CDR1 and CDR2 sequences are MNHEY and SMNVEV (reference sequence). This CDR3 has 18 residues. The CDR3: CASSPVTLGLAVYNEQFF. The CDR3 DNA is TGTGCCAGCAGTCCCGTAACCCTGGGACTAGCGGTCTACAATGAGCAGTTCTTC.

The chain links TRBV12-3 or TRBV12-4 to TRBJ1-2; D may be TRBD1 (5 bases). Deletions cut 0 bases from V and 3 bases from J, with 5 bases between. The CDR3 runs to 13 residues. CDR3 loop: CASSLARDYGYTF. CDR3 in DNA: TGTGCCAGCAGTTTAGCCAGGGACTATGGCTACACCTTC.

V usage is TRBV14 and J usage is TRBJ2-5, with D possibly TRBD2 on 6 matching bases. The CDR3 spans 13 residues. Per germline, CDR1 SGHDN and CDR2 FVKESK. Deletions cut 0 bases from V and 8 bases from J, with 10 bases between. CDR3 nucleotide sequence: TGTGCCAGCAGCCAAGAATTGCGGGGAACCCAGTACTTC. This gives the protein CASSQELRGTQYF.

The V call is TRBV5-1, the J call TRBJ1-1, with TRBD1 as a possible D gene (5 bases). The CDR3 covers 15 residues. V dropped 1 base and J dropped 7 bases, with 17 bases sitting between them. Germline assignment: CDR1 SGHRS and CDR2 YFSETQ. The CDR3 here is CASSLRGQGFGEAFF. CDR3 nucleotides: TGCGCCAGCAGCTTGCGTGGGCAGGGTTTTGGTGAAGCTTTCTTT.

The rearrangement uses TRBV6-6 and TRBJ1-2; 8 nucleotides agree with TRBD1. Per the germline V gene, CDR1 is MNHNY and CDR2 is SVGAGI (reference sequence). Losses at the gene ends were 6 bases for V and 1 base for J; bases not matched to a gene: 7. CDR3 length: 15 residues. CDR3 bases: TGTGCCAGCAGGACCGAACAGGGGGTTAACTATGGCTACACCTTC. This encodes CASRTEQGVNYGYTF.

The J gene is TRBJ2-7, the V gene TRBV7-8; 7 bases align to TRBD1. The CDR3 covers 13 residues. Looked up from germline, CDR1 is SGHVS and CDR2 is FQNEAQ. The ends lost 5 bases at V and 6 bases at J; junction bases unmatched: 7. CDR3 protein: CASSRGQSREQYF. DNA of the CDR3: TGTGCCAGCAGCCGGGGACAGAGCCGCGAGCAGTACTTC.